Sequencing of this TCR beta chain was carried out in a study of cytomegalovirus exposure and HLA in healthy donors. Primers: 60 Vbeta forward and 13 Jbeta reverse. The protocol was immunoSEQ multiplex PCR, while the TCRdb copy is restricted to in-frame clones and leaves out a portion. The profile shows fewer than 200,000 clones, over 60% of them singletons. The CDR3 contains 15 residues. Trimming removed 0 bases at V and 9 bases at J, with 15 bases between. CDR1 and CDR2 (germline): LGHNA, YNFKEQ. The sequencing input was PBMCs. This receptor was identified in a female donor in good health and CMV-seronegative. The V and J genes are TRBV4-2 and TRBJ2-4; D is possibly TRBD1 (5 bases). The chain's CDR3 is CASSQDRKVGAIQYF. Here the CDR3 DNA reads TGTGCCAGCAGCCAAGATAGAAAAGTTGGGGCCATTCAGTACTTC.